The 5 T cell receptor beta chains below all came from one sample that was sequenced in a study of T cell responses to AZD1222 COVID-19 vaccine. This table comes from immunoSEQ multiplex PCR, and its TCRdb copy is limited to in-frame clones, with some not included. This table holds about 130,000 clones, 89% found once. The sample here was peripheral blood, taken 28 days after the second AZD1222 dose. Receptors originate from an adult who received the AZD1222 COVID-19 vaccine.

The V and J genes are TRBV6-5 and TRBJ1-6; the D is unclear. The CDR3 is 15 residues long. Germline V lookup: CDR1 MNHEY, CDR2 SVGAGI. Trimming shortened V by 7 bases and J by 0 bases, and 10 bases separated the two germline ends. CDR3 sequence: CASTAASSYNSPLHF. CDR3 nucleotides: TGTGCCAGCACCGCAGCAAGCTCCTATAATTCACCCCTCCACTTT.

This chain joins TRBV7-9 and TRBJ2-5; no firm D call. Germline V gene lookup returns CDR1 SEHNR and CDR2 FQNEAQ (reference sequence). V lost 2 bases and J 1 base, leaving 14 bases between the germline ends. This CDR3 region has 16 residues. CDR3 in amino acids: CASSLPLGVPQETQYF. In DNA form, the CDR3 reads TGTGCCAGCAGCTTACCCCTTGGTGTCCCCCAAGAGACCCAGTACTTC.

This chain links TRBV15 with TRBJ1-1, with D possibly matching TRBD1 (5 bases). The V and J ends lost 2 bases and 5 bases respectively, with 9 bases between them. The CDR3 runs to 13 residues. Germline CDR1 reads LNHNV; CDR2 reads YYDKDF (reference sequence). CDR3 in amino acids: CATSRTGSTEAFF. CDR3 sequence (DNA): TGTGCCACCAGCAGAACAGGCTCAACTGAAGCTTTCTTT.

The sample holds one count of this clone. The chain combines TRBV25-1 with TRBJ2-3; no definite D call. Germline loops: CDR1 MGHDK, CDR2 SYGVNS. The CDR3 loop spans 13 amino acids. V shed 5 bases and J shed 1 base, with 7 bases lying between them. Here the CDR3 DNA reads TGTGCCAGCAGTAACGGTCGCACAGATACGCAGTATTTT. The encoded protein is CASSNGRTDTQYF. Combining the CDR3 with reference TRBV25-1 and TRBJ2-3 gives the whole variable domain EADIYQTPRYLVIGTGKKITLECSQTMGHDKMYWYQQDPGMELHLIHYSYGVNSTEKGDLSSESTVSRIRTEHFPLTLESARPSHTSQYLCASSNGRTDTQYFGPGTRLTVL.

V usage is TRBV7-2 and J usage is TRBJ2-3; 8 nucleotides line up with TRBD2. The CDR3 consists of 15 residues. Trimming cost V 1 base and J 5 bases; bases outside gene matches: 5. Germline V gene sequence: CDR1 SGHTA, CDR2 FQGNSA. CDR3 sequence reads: CASSLVPGGKDTQYF. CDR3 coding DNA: TGTGCCAGCAGCTTAGTTCCGGGGGGGAAAGATACGCAGTATTTT.